This T cell receptor beta chain was captured in a study of blood T cell repertoires in COVID-19. Study-wide context: Whether acute or convalescent, the COVID-19 samples came from the United States, Italy and Spain.

In germline, CDR1 is LGHDT, CDR2 YNNKEL (reference sequence). CDR3 length equals 18 residues. The junction had 8 bases not matched to a gene; V was cut back by 4 bases and J by 0 bases. Original analysis: Reference gene primer amplification yielded estimated nucleated cell counts. The assay was immunoSEQ multiplex PCR, and TCRdb's table has in-frame clones only and misses some. V and J calls and clone size are as listed in that table; D and trimming were resolved from the DNA. This sample has over 200,000 clones; roughly 90% occur once, and the top ten carry 1.5% to 2%. The sample was peripheral blood. The source of this sequence is a man aged 35 to 55 with active or convalescent COVID-19. V usage is TRBV3-1 (or the pseudogene TRBV3-2) and J usage is TRBJ2-6; 8 bases are a match to TRBD1. CDR3 coding DNA: TGTGCCAGCAGCCGAGTTTCAGGACAGGGCTCTGGGGCCAACGTCCTGACTTTC. It codes for CASSRVSGQGSGANVLTF.